Below, 3 T cell receptor beta chains from the same sample are listed, as sequenced in a study of molecular identifiers for immune sequencing clone quantification. MiXCR, run by TCRdb on the PCR reads, gives a single entry per CDR3 protein. The table shows approximately 680,000 distinct CDR3 sequences, with about 25% occurring only once. What was sequenced was naive CD8+ T cells from blood, with Jurkat cell RNA spiked in. Subset meaning: FACS-sorted CD8+CD4-CCR7+CD45RA+ naive T cells. The receptors stem from a human donor in good health. Some libraries in this study had Jurkat cell RNA spiked in.

This clonotype was observed at least ten times. The V gene is TRBV29-1, the J gene TRBJ2-7, with unresolved D. Germline V lookup: CDR1 SQVTM, CDR2 ANQGSEA. CDR3 size: 13 residues. Trimming removed 7 bases from V and 0 bases from J, with 13 bases in between. CDR3 coding DNA: TGCAGCGGGTGGGCGGAGAACTCCTACGAGCAGTACTTC. Residues: CSGWAENSYEQYF.

The chain couples TRBV2 to TRBJ2-7, with D unclear. Per the germline V gene, CDR1 is SNHLY and CDR2 is FYNNEI. Trimming stripped 5 bases from V and 10 bases from J, with 15 bases between. The CDR3 extends over 12 amino acids. CDR3 DNA: TGTGCCAGCAGTATCCCTGACCCTTACCAGTACTTC. This codes for CASSIPDPYQYF.

This clonotype was seen ten or more times. The CDR3: CASSLGSGELFF. The CDR3 nucleotides read TGTGCCAGCAGCTTGGGGTCCGGGGAGCTGTTTTTT. The chain carries TRBV7-9 and TRBJ2-2; D gene unclear. Germline assignment: CDR1 SEHNR and CDR2 FQNEAQ (reference sequence). The CDR3 runs 12 residues. Trimming shortened V by 3 bases and J by 6 bases, and 5 bases separated the two germline ends.